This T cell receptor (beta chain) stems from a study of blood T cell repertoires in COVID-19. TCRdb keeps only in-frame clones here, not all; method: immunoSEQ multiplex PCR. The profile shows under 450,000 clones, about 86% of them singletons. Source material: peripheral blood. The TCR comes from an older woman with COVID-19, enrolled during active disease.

The CDR3 coding sequence is TGTGCCAGTAGCAGGGCCGAAAAAGATACGCAGTATTTT. This gives the protein CASSRAEKDTQYF. The V call is TRBV19, the J call TRBJ2-3; TRBD1 is a possible D gene (5 bases). The CDR3 is made up of 13 amino acids. Germline CDR1 and CDR2: LNHDA and SQIVND (reference sequence). V shed 6 bases and J shed 5 bases, with 12 bases lying between them.